The 27 T cell receptor beta chains reported below all come from one sample, sequenced in a study of blood T cell repertoires in COVID-19. The method was immunoSEQ multiplex PCR; TCRdb's version includes in-frame clones alone and lacks a portion of them. The data hold 350,000 to 450,000 clones, with around 90% observed a single time. The specimen was peripheral blood. The receptors were gathered from a man aged 35 to 55 with acute or convalescent COVID-19.

This clone has only one observation. CDR3 nucleotides: TGTGCTAGTGGATGGGGACTAGGTACCTACGAGCAGTACTTC. Encoded protein: CASGWGLGTYEQYF. This chain uses TRBV12-5 with TRBJ2-7; 8 bases match TRBD2. The CDR3 totals 14 residues. The J segment lost 2 bases and the V segment lost 6 bases, leaving 6 bases of the junction unmatched. The germline V gene has CDR1 LGHNT and CDR2 FRNRAP.

The rearrangement uses TRBV7-6 and TRBJ2-5; the match to TRBD2 covers 8 bases. V trimming: 2 bases; J trimming: 2 bases; junction bases outside the gene matches: 10. The CDR3 sequence is 17 residues long. CDR1 and CDR2 from the germline V gene are SGHVS and FNYEAQ. CDR3 bases: TGTGCCAGCAGCTTACACAACCGGGGGGGGAAGCAAGAGACCCAGTACTTC. Translated, it gives CASSLHNRGGKQETQYF.

The chain recombines TRBV7-3 with TRBJ1-1; D gene unclear. There are 13 residues in the CDR3. V shed 5 bases and J shed 6 bases, with 13 bases lying between them. From germline, CDR1 is SGHTA and CDR2 FQGTGA. As DNA, the CDR3 is TGTGCCAGCAGCCTAGGAGGTTCTTCTGAAGCTTTCTTT. Protein sequence: CASSLGGSSEAFF.

This sequence joins TRBV28 and TRBJ1-5; the match to TRBD1 covers 12 bases. There are 18 residues in the CDR3. The V segment lost 4 bases and the J segment 0 bases; nucleotides outside the gene matches: 7. Germline lookup yields CDR1 MDHEN and CDR2 SYDVKM. The DNA of the CDR3 is TGTGCCAGCAGTTGGGACAGGGGGCATAGATTTAGCAATCAGCCCCAGCATTTT. Translation gives CASSWDRGHRFSNQPQHF.

The V call is TRBV28, the J call TRBJ1-6, with a weak D call TRBD1 (6 bases). Germline V gene data show CDR1 as MDHEN and CDR2 as SYDVKM. CDR3 size: 15 residues. Trimming shortened V by 8 bases and J by 7 bases, and 18 bases separated the two germline ends. CDR3 sequence: CASSSHGTPNSPLHF. The CDR3 DNA sequence: TGTGCCAGCTCCTCCCACGGGACACCGAATTCACCCCTCCACTTT.

The chain recombines TRBV3-1 (or the pseudogene TRBV3-2) with TRBJ1-1; 8 bases agree with TRBD1. With 3 bases clipped from V and 8 bases from J, the junction kept 2 bases outside the gene matches. This CDR3 spans 12 amino acids. Germline CDR1 LGHDT, CDR2 YNNKEL (reference sequence). The CDR3 here is CASSHRDREAFF. The CDR3 region has the DNA TGTGCCAGCAGCCACCGGGACAGGGAAGCTTTCTTT.

This chain uses TRBV5-1 with TRBJ2-1, with D maybe TRBD2 (6 bases). V was shortened by 5 bases and J by 9 bases, with 15 bases between the two germline ends. Germline CDR1 and CDR2: SGHRS and YFSETQ. This CDR3 spans 13 amino acids. CDR3 nucleotides: TGCGCCAGCAGTGTATGGCGGGGAAGTGAGCAGTTCTTC. Translating gives CASSVWRGSEQFF.

Only one count was recorded for this clone. The CDR3 is CASSLSGRATEQYF. CDR3 DNA: TGTGCCAGCAGCCTTAGCGGGAGGGCCACCGAGCAGTACTTC. This rearrangement joins TRBV7-2 to TRBJ2-7; 11 nucleotides match TRBD2. This CDR3 region has 14 residues. Germline CDR1 reads SGHTA; CDR2 reads FQGNSA. Losses at the gene ends were 5 bases for V and 6 bases for J; bases not matched to a gene: 6.

The V and J genes are TRBV19 and TRBJ1-6; D unresolved. The V gene lost 7 bases and the J gene lost 5 bases, with 12 bases spanning the gap. Germline CDR1 is LNHDA and CDR2 is SQIVND (reference sequence). The CDR3 runs 14 residues. Here the CDR3 reads CASNGGRNNSPLHF. The CDR3 DNA reads as TGTGCCAGTAATGGAGGACGGAATAATTCACCCCTCCACTTT.

The chain employs TRBV28 and TRBJ1-4; D ambiguous. Looked up from germline, CDR1 is MDHEN and CDR2 is SYDVKM. Trimming left V 5 bases short and J 0 bases short, with 13 bases between. The CDR3 is 16 residues long. Here the CDR3 DNA reads TGTGCCAGCAGTCCCCTGCGTGGTCCAACTAATGAAAAACTGTTTTTT. It is translated as CASSPLRGPTNEKLFF.

This clone was observed a single time. The J gene is TRBJ2-7, the V gene TRBV27, with 8 bases identical to TRBD1. The CDR3 spans 12 residues. The junction had 2 bases not matched to a gene; V was cut back by 6 bases and J by 4 bases. Germline V gene sequence: CDR1 MNHEY, CDR2 SMNVEV (reference sequence). The CDR3 DNA reads TGTGCCAGCAGGAGGACAGGGTACGAGCAGTACTTC. Residues: CASRRTGYEQYF.

The J gene is TRBJ2-3, the V gene TRBV2; D remains ambiguous. CDR3 length equals 14 residues. Trimming took off 3 bases at V and 2 bases at J, with 9 bases between the two ends. The germline V gene encodes CDR1 SNHLY and CDR2 FYNNEI. CDR3 in DNA: TGTGCCAGCAGTGATTCCGGGTTCACAGATACGCAGTATTTT. Translation gives CASSDSGFTDTQYF.

This chain links TRBV5-8 with TRBJ1-1; a possible D gene is TRBD1 (6 bases). CDR1 is SGHTS and CDR2 is YDEGEE in the germline V gene. The CDR3 is 16 amino acids. Trimming pared 4 bases from V and 3 bases from J, leaving 19 bases between. The CDR3 reads CASSANRERSYTEAFF. CDR3 DNA: TGTGCCAGCAGCGCCAACAGGGAACGATCCTACACTGAAGCTTTCTTT.

Only a few counts were recorded for this clone. The chain links TRBV21-1 to TRBJ2-1; the table gives TRBD2 as D, unverified against the DNA. TRBV21-1 is a pseudogene. The CDR3 totals 20 residues. CDR3 sequence (DNA): TGTGCCAGCAGCAAACAACCTAGCGGGAGGGCCATTATCTCTTACAATGAGCAGTTCTTC. Its translation is CASSKQPSGRAIISYNEQFF.

The rearrangement links TRBV30 to TRBJ2-7; 7 nucleotides match TRBD2. Germline V CDR1 and CDR2: GTSNPN, SVGIG (reference sequence). The J segment lost 5 bases and the V segment lost 2 bases, leaving 9 bases of the junction unmatched. The CDR3 has 14 amino acids. The CDR3 DNA reads as TGTGCCTGGAGTAGTAGTAGGGGAGGGAACGAGCAGTACTTC. This sequence encodes CAWSSSRGGNEQYF.

This chain uses TRBV4-2 with TRBJ2-3; D perhaps matches TRBD2 (6 bases). CDR1 and CDR2 (germline): LGHNA, YNFKEQ. The CDR3 is 15 residues long. V lost 8 bases, J lost 2 bases, and 17 bases lay in between. Here the CDR3 reads CASGWERVPTDTQYF. DNA for the CDR3: TGTGCCAGCGGGTGGGAGCGGGTGCCCACAGATACGCAGTATTTT.

The rearrangement joins TRBV5-4 to TRBJ1-1; D remains ambiguous. V was trimmed by 5 bases and J by 1 base, leaving 9 bases between them. The CDR3 is 13 amino acids. Germline CDR1 and CDR2: SGHNT and YYREEE (reference sequence). This CDR3 reads CASRNRGNTEAFF. The CDR3 DNA reads TGTGCCAGCAGAAATCGCGGGAACACTGAAGCTTTCTTT.

The chain links TRBV5-8 to TRBJ1-6, with 9 bases lining up with TRBD1. The junction had 7 bases not matched to a gene; V was cut back by 5 bases and J by 10 bases. Germline V gene data show CDR1 as SGHTS and CDR2 as YDEGEE. The CDR3 extends over 14 amino acids. The CDR3 loop is CASRRDREVSPLHF. Written as DNA, the CDR3 is TGTGCCAGCAGACGGGACAGGGAAGTCTCACCCCTCCACTTT.

The V gene is TRBV12-3 or TRBV12-4, the J gene TRBJ1-6; TRBD1 aligns across 7 bases. With 5 bases clipped from V and 7 bases from J, the junction kept 2 bases outside the gene matches. The CDR3 contains 13 residues. CDR3 protein: CASSQQGNSPLHF. CDR3 DNA sequence: TGTGCCAGCAGTCAACAGGGGAATTCACCCCTCCACTTT.

The chain recombines TRBV11-3 with TRBJ2-2, with TRBD1 identical over 9 bases. V was clipped by 2 bases and J by 8 bases; unmatched bases: 6. The CDR3 spans 15 residues. The germline gives CDR1 SGHNT, CDR2 YENEEA. The CDR3 protein is CASSLLNRGRGELFF. The CDR3 nucleotides read TGTGCCAGCAGCTTACTGAACAGGGGGCGAGGGGAGCTGTTTTTT.

This chain connects TRBV19 to TRBJ2-1; 7 bases match TRBD2. V gave up 6 bases and J gave up 3 bases; unmatched junction bases: 8. Looked up from germline, CDR1 is LNHDA and CDR2 is SQIVND (reference sequence). This CDR3 comprises 15 residues. CDR3 sequence (DNA): TGTGCCAGTAGCCGGGGGGTTCCCTTCTACAATGAGCAGTTCTTC. Translation gives CASSRGVPFYNEQFF.

The CDR3 region is CASSLAGTSGEQYF. The CDR3 DNA follows: TGTGCCAGCAGCTTGGCCGGGACTTCGGGCGAGCAGTACTTC. V is TRBV5-6 and J is TRBJ2-7, with a possible D match to TRBD2 (6 bases). Germline V gene sequence: CDR1 SGHDT, CDR2 YYEEEE. This CDR3 spans 14 amino acids. Trimming left V 0 bases short and J 6 bases short, with 13 bases between.

The rearrangement uses TRBV12-3 or TRBV12-4 and TRBJ2-7; 9 nucleotides match TRBD2. CDR3 size: 13 residues. V lost 6 bases to trimming and J lost 3 bases; unmatched junction nucleotides: 3. For the CDR3, the DNA is TGTGCCAGCAGCCAACTAGCGGGCTACGAGCAGTACTTC. Its translation: CASSQLAGYEQYF.

This clone is a singleton in its sample. V and J are TRBV3-1 (or the pseudogene TRBV3-2) and TRBJ2-1; D perhaps matches TRBD1 (5 bases). V dropped 0 bases and J dropped 4 bases, with 16 bases sitting between them. Germline CDR1 is LGHDT and CDR2 is YNNKEL (reference sequence). This CDR3 region has 17 residues. The CDR3 coding sequence is TGTGCCAGCAGCCAAGAAACGTGGGCAGGGCCGTACAATGAGCAGTTCTTC. This gives the protein CASSQETWAGPYNEQFF.

J is TRBJ2-3 and V is TRBV4-3; TRBD2 agrees at 9 bases. There are 17 residues in the CDR3. V shed 0 bases and J 0 bases; nucleotides not matched to a gene: 4. Germline V gene sequence: CDR1 LGHNA, CDR2 YSLEER. CDR3 sequence (DNA): TGCGCCAGCAGCCAAGAACCTAGCGGGACTAGCACAGATACGCAGTATTTT. Translation gives CASSQEPSGTSTDTQYF.

The chain recombines TRBV28 with TRBJ1-2; D not certain. CDR3 length: 12 residues. CDR1 is MDHEN and CDR2 is SYDVKM in the germline V gene. V lost 6 bases and J lost 4, with 9 bases in between. CDR3 bases: TGTGCCAGCAGCGTCTCAGTCTATGGCTACACCTTC. Its translation: CASSVSVYGYTF.

The J gene is TRBJ1-1, the V gene TRBV28, with 11 bases identical to TRBD1. The germline V gene has CDR1 MDHEN and CDR2 SYDVKM. V trimming: 2 bases; J trimming: 0 bases; junction bases outside the gene matches: 8. The CDR3 covers 18 residues. The CDR3 DNA reads TGTGCCAGCAGTTTAGTGGGACAGGGGGTATGGTTGAACACTGAAGCTTTCTTT. It encodes CASSLVGQGVWLNTEAFF.